This is a list of T cell receptor beta chains from one sample in a study of blood T cell repertoires in COVID-19. Some clones are missing from TCRdb's copy, which holds only in-frame ones; the method was immunoSEQ multiplex PCR. The sample holds about 150,000 clones; roughly 80% are singletons and the top ten take about an eighth. What was sequenced was peripheral blood. These receptors were taken from a woman in her fifties or sixties with COVID-19, enrolled during active disease. The CDR3 runs from the conserved cysteine through the conserved F or W. Each record gives: V gene, J gene, clone size, CDR3 protein. Part of the rows lack a size; the others show once, few, many or a class for expanded clones.

>TRBV5-8|TRBJ1-2|-
CASSSMGRTYGYTF
>TRBV7-9|TRBJ1-2|-
CASSLGLGAGVYGYTF
>TRBV19|TRBJ1-2|-
CASSIRQARPNYGYTF
>TRBV6-6|TRBJ1-6|-
CASSYVSSRDPPLHF
>TRBV6-1|TRBJ1-2|-
CASSEMSAGLYGYTF
>TRBV19|TRBJ1-2|-
CASSIGQGAYGYTF
>TRBV7-9|TRBJ1-2|-
CASSFRGTDGYTF
>TRBV5-5|TRBJ2-3|-
CASSLSGQRGDTQYF
>TRBV10-1|TRBJ2-7|once
CASSEFATGYEQYF
>TRBV18|TRBJ2-5|-
CASSPQLQETQYF
>TRBV6-5|TRBJ1-4|-
CASSYYRTNEKLFF
>TRBV19|TRBJ1-2|-
CASFRGGSATYGYTF
>TRBV11-2|TRBJ1-1|-
CASSLYGNTEAFF
>TRBV11-2|TRBJ1-2|few
CASSPLRGRTGGYTF
>TRBV5-1|TRBJ1-2|-
CASSFGQGASYGYTF
>TRBV10-3|TRBJ1-1|-
CAIGGGGTEAFF